The source of this TCR beta chain is a study of low-dose radiotherapy and immunotherapy resistance in tumors (dated by TCRdb to between 2021 and 2024). General notes on the study: In Cohort 1, each fraction delivered 0.5 Gy every 2 weeks, and the prescribed total PTV dose was 6.5 Gy. For Cohort 2, the dose was 1 Gy per fraction given every two weeks, adding up to 13 Gy in total across 26 weeks. The trial did not randomize participants into treatment groups. The translational analysis covered eight patients: three from the first dose cohort and the first five from the second dose cohort. Cyclophosphamide 200 mg/m2 was administered intravenously every two weeks, one day before each radiation and immunotherapy administration. Patients took aspirin 300 mg orally once daily for four cycles, starting on cycle 1 day 1. Patients were given nivolumab as a 240 mg flat dose every two weeks and ipilimumab at 1 mg/kg every six weeks, with both drugs delivered intravenously.

Superscript III and a set of TRAV- and TRBV-specific primers were used to synthesize first-strand cDNA, so that both TCRalpha and TCRbeta chains were covered. TCRs were amplified with Phusion for 20 PCR cycles, with a constant-region primer paired with the adapter attached to the V primers. The MessageAmp II aRNA Amplification Kit was used to amplify the isolated mRNA, with in vitro transcription run for approximately 15 hours at 37 degrees C. The Dynabeads mRNA DIRECT Purification Kit was used to isolate mRNA for TCR sequencing. Indexed Illumina adapters were added in a second approximately 24-cycle Phusion PCR, and the resulting products were purified with AMPure XP beads. TCRalpha and TCRbeta libraries were deep-sequenced on an Illumina MiniSeq instrument. From the authors' description of their analysis: Using custom Perl scripts, TCR sequences encoding the same protein were pooled, out-of-frame sequences were removed, and the abundance of each clonotype was computed. TCR sequences supported by only a single read were excluded from analysis. Repertoire metrics included Shannon entropy, Gini index, clonality, richness, and frequency of TCRs shared between repertoires. The public reads were run again by TCRdb, first through fastp at Q25 and then through MiXCR, and only productive beta chains were kept. Rows are unified per CDR3 protein, each entry keeping the most common DNA and genes. The V and J calls come from TCRdb's annotation, not from the publication. In this sample the table shows around 99,000 distinct CDR3 sequences, 9.4% of which occur a single time. The ten largest clones add up to about 1% of the sample.

The label giving this sample's time point can be read as: before trial treatment. The donors took part in RACIN, a single-arm, phase I, dose-escalation trial that combined nivolumab, ipilimumab, aspirin, low-dose cyclophosphamide and low-dose radiotherapy. Patients were eligible if they had advanced solid tumors that were TIL-negative. This clonotype was recorded many times. Its cognate antigen has yet to be identified. It has no much larger one-base neighbor in the sample; base qualities were not kept. For CDR1 and CDR2, the germline V gene lists SGDLS and YYNGEE. Counted from cysteine to phenylalanine, this CDR3 has 15 amino acids. The kept DNA is CDR3 alone, 45 bases in frame from the first base. V has 3 bases trimmed and J has 7 bases trimmed; junction bases matching no gene number 6.

The TCR was taken from a male donor with prostate cancer. The sample consisted of PBMCs, taken before treatment. The sequence is built from TRBV9 and TRBJ1-6, and 8 junctional nucleotides match TRBD1. The sequence in DNA is TGTGCCAGCAGCGGGGTCGGACAGGGAAATTCACCCCTCCACTTT. Translation gives CASSGVGQGNSPLHF.